This TCR beta chain was sequenced for a study of cytomegalovirus exposure and HLA in healthy donors. General study points: An ancestry cluster, one associated with Asian ancestry, reportedly showed fewer N-insertions than the roughly 670-donor mean in a later analysis. The authors excluded some V segments, including TRBV6-2 and TRBV6-3, as indistinguishable. Common viral pathogens (according to a later analysis) appeared linked to several of the most significant clusters. The study designated 160 or so TCR beta chains cytomegalovirus-associated.

The CDR3 runs 17 residues. Germline CDR1 MNHEY, CDR2 SMNVEV (reference sequence). With V trimmed by 2 bases and J by 1 base, 7 bases remained unmatched. Comments on this clone: Its specificity is not known.

PCR amplification relied on 60 Vbeta primers (plus 13 Jbeta primers). Produced via immunoSEQ multiplex PCR; TCRdb's table is partial and in-frame only. The sample carries some 150,000 clones, less than 10% recorded once. The sequencing input was PBMCs. This TCR derives from a man in his forties or fifties in good health and CMV-seronegative. This chain connects TRBV27 to TRBJ2-1; TRBD2 aligns across 8 bases. This CDR3 is CASSLNPAGGSYNEQFF. The CDR3 DNA sequence: TGTGCCAGCAGTTTAAATCCGGCGGGAGGTTCCTACAATGAGCAGTTCTTC.